This T cell receptor beta chain originates from a study of T cells in Graves' hyperthyroidism and ophthalmopathy. Study background: Peripheral blood specimens were obtained at initial diagnosis, prior to any treatment.

Thyroid ultrasound, orbital computed tomography, clinical symptoms, and serum thyroxine and TRAb underpinned diagnoses. Study-wide results and caveats: Among thyroid clonotypes expanded above 0.001, most also appeared in blood. The model's output predicted ophthalmopathy at a median of 6.5 months prior to onset.

Amplified TCR beta CDR3 regions came from RNA transcripts. During a first-round RT-PCR of the TCR CDR3, the HTBI primer set was used. TCRdb re-called the multiplex PCR reads with MiXCR, one entry per CDR3 protein. The sample lists approximately 710,000 distinct CDR3 sequences; around 15% were seen once. This clonotype was detected many times. Its antigen is unknown. Germline V gene sequence: CDR1 MDHEN, CDR2 SYDVKM. The CDR3 is made up of 15 amino acids. V shed 4 bases, J shed 6 bases, and the junction held 6 bases outside the gene matches. Sequenced input: blood. The V and J genes are TRBV28 and TRBJ1-6; 7 positions match TRBD1. The TCR originated in a man aged 50 or older with Graves' hyperthyroidism. The chain's CDR3 is CASSSFRDSNSPLHF. For the CDR3, the DNA is TGTGCCAGCAGTTCCTTCCGGGACAGTAATTCACCCCTCCACTTT.